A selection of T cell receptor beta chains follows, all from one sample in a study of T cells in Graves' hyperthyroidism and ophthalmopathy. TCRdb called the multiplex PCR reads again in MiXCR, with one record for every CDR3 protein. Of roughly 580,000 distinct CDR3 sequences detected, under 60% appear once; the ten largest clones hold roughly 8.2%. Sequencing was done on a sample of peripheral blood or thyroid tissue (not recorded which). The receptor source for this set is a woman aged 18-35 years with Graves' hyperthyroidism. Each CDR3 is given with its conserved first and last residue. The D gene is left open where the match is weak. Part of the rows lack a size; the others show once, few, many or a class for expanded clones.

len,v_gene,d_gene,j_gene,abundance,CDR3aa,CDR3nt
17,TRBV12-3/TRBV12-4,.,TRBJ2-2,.,CASSLFSRRRNTGELFF,TGTGCCAGCAGTTTATTCTCGAGACGACGTAACACCGGGGAGCTGTTTTTT
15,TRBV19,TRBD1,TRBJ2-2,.,CASSIRPGGTGELFF,TGTGCCAGTAGTATAAGGCCAGGGGGCACCGGGGAGCTGTTTTTT
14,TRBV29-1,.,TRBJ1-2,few,CSVNPGLEPYGYTF,TGCAGCGTAAATCCGGGACTGGAACCTTATGGCTACACCTTC
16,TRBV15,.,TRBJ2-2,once,CATSGTQGPDSGELFF,TGTGCCACCAGCGGCACGCAGGGCCCTGACTCTGGGGAGCTGTTTTTT
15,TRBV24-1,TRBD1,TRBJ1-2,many,CATSDPGQGLYGYTF,TGTGCCACCAGTGACCCAGGACAGGGACTCTATGGCTACACCTTC
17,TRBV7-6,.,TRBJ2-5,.,CASSSVPLTPSGETQYF,TGTGCCAGCAGCTCTGTCCCACTAACGCCCAGCGGAGAGACCCAGTACTTC
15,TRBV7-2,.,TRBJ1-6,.,CASSLGAGDNSPLHF,TGTGCCAGCAGCTTAGGGGCAGGGGACAATTCACCCCTCCACTTT
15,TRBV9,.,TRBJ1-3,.,CASSVEPNSGNTIYF,TGTGCCAGCAGCGTAGAACCGAACTCTGGAAACACCATATATTTT
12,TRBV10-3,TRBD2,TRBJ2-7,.,CAIGLAEYEQYF,TGTGCCATCGGACTAGCGGAATACGAGCAGTACTTC
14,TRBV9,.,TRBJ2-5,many,CASSVLWVGETQYF,TGTGCCAGCAGCGTACTGTGGGTAGGAGAGACCCAGTACTTC
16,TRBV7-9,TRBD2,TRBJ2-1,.,CASSFRLAGTHNEQFF,TGTGCCAGCAGCTTCCGACTAGCGGGGACCCACAATGAGCAGTTCTTC
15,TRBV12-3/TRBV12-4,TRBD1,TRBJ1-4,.,CASSYEGARDEKLFF,TGTGCCAGCAGTTACGAGGGGGCGCGGGATGAAAAACTGTTTTTT
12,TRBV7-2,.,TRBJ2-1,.,CASSTLGGTQFF,TGTGCCAGCAGCACCCTTGGAGGGACGCAGTTCTTC
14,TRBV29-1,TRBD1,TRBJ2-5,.,CSILTGDGEETQYF,TGCAGCATCCTGACAGGGGATGGCGAAGAGACCCAGTACTTC
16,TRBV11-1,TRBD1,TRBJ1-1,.,CASSTYRGAEDTEAFF,TGTGCCAGTAGCACTTACAGGGGCGCAGAGGACACTGAAGCTTTCTTT
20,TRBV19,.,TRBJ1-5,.,CASSMSGWAGREQSNQPQHF,TGTGCCAGTAGTATGTCAGGTTGGGCAGGGAGGGAGCAAAGCAATCAGCCCCAGCATTTT
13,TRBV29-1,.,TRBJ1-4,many,CSARGQTNEKLFF,TGCAGCGCTAGGGGACAAACTAATGAAAAACTGTTTTTT
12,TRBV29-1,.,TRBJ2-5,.,CSVEGAEAPQYF,TGCAGCGTTGAAGGGGCCGAGGCCCCCCAGTACTTC
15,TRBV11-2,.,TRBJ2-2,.,CASSLSPGDTGELFF,TGTGCCAGCAGCTTGTCGCCCGGGGACACCGGGGAGCTGTTTTTT